One TCR beta chain is described in this entry. TCR beta CDR3 amplification used RNA transcripts. HTBI-primed RT-PCR formed the first round, and a multiplex PCR formed the second. TCRdb called the multiplex PCR reads again in MiXCR, with one record for every CDR3 protein. The sample gives under 200,000 distinct CDR3 sequences, around two fifths of which show up once; under 7% is in the top ten. This sample is drawn from a study of Graves' ophthalmopathy and Graves' hyperthyroidism. Germline assignment: CDR1 SNHLY and CDR2 FYNNEI. Trimming took 4 bases from V and 6 from J, leaving 13 bases between them. This CDR3 spans 14 amino acids. The study enrolled ophthalmopathy donors with moderate-to-severe activity, CAS ≥3, NOSPECS ≥4 and duration under 3 months. Exclusion criteria comprised other autoimmune diseases, uncontrolled infections, pregnancy or lactation in patients. PBMCs were density-gradient isolated from approximately 10 ml fresh blood.

This receptor was taken from a woman aged 40 to 55 with Graves' ophthalmopathy. Sequenced sample: peripheral blood. The rearrangement uses TRBV2 and TRBJ1-5; D gene unclear. DNA for the CDR3: TGTGCCAGCAGTGGGACGGGTATTGGTCAGCCCCAGCATTTT. Protein: CASSGTGIGQPQHF. The variable domain in full, with the rest retrieved from reference TRBV2 and TRBJ1-5, is EPEVTQTPSHQVTQMGQEVILRCVPISNHLYFYWYRQILGQKVEFLVSFYNNEISEKSEIFDDQFSVERPDGSNFTLKIRSTKLEDSAMYFCASSGTGIGQPQHFGDGTRLSIL.